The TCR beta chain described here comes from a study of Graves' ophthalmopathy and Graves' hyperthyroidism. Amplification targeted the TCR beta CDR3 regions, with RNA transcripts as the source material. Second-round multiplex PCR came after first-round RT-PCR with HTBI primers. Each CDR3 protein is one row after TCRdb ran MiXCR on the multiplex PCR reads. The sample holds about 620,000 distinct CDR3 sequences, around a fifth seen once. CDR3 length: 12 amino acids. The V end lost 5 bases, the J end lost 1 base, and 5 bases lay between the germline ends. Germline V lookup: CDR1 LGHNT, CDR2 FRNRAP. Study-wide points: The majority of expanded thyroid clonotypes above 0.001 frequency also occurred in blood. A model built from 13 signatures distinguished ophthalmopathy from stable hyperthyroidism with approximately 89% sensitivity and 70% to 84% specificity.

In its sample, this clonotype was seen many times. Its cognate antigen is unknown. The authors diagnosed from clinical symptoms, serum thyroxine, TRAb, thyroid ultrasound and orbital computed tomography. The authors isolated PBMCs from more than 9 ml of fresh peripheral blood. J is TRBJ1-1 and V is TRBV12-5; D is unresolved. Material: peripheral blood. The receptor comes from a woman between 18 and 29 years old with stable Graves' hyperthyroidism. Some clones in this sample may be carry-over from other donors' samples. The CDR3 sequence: CASGEENTEAFF. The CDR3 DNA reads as TGTGCTAGTGGTGAAGAGAACACTGAAGCTTTCTTT. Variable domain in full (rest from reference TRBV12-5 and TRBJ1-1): DARVTQTPRHKVTEMGQEVTMRCQPILGHNTVFWYRQTMMQGLELLAYFRNRAPLDDSGMPKDRFSAEMPDATLATLKIQPSEPRDSAVYFCASGEENTEAFFGQGTRLTVV.